This T cell receptor (beta chain) is drawn from a study of blood T cell repertoires in COVID-19. Across the study: Both acute and convalescent COVID-19 samples were obtained from the United States, Italy and Spain. PBMCs, B-cell-depleted T cells, or T cells were the source of the cDNA or gDNA that made up the material.

This clone was seen more than once but under ten times. V was pared by 0 bases and J by 0 bases, with 10 bases between. This CDR3 is built from 16 residues. The V gene's germline CDR1 is SGHRS and CDR2 YFSETQ. TCRdb's table, derived via immunoSEQ multiplex PCR, lists solely in-frame clones and lacks some. The profile shows 60,000 to 75,000 clones, about 90% of them singletons. The J gene is TRBJ1-3, the V gene TRBV5-1; D perhaps matches TRBD1 (5 bases). The receptor's source is a man between 60 and 75 years old with acute or convalescent COVID-19. Sequencing was performed on peripheral blood. This chain's CDR3 is CASSLGGVDSGNTIYF. In nucleotides, the CDR3 is TGCGCCAGCAGCTTGGGGGGCGTCGACTCTGGAAACACCATATATTTT.